The 21 T cell receptor beta chains given below trace back to one sample, sequenced in a study of cytomegalovirus exposure and HLA in healthy donors (dated 2017 in TCRdb). Libraries were built with the immunoSEQ multiplex PCR assay. For the multiplex PCR, a mixture combining 60 forward primers for TCR Vbeta segments and 13 reverse primers for TCR Jbeta segments was used. This immuneACCESS table, as held by TCRdb, lists in-frame sequences with V and J called but not all clones. Of the missing ones, under half trace to an unresolved V gene in checked studies; the others have no known cause. Present in this sample are fewer than 150,000 clones, 78% of which were seen just once. Of the sample, 2.5% to 3.5% falls within the top ten clones. Sequenced input: PBMCs. These receptors all stem from a male donor in good health and CMV-seronegative.

In this sample, this clone turned up a few times. This chain links TRBV6-5 with TRBJ2-1; TRBD1 aligns across 9 bases. J gave up 4 bases and V 7 bases, and 8 bases lay outside the gene matches. CDR3 length equals 15 residues. The V gene's germline CDR1 is MNHEY and CDR2 SVGAGI. The CDR3 region has the DNA TGTGCCAGCATACCCGGGACAGGGAAATACAATGAGCAGTTCTTC. It translates to CASIPGTGKYNEQFF.

The chain carries TRBV11-3 and TRBJ2-7; 7 bases line up with TRBD2. CDR1 is SGHNT and CDR2 is YENEEA in the germline V gene. After removal of 4 bases from V and 6 bases from J, the junction contained 18 bases not matched to a gene. The length of the CDR3 is 17 residues. CDR3 nucleotide sequence: TGTGCCAGCAGCTCCTATACAGCGGGGAAGGAAGGCGTCGAGCAGTACTTC. Translated: CASSSYTAGKEGVEQYF.

The count of this clone is one. The CDR3 loop is CASSLGRGQTGELFF. For the CDR3, the DNA is TGCGCCAGCAGCTTGGGTAGGGGGCAAACCGGGGAGCTGTTTTTT. The chain is built from TRBV5-1 and TRBJ2-2; 7 bases fit TRBD1. The CDR3 is made up of 15 amino acids. Germline CDR1 SGHRS, CDR2 YFSETQ. The ends lost 0 bases at V and 5 bases at J; junction bases unmatched: 4. Supplemented by reference TRBV5-1 and TRBJ2-2, the full variable domain reads KAGVTQTPRYLIKTRGQQVTLSCSPISGHRSVSWYQQTPGQGLQFLFEYFSETQRNKGNFPGRFSGRQFSNSRSEMNVSTLELGDSALYLCASSLGRGQTGELFFGEGSRLTVL.

This clone came up once. The chain uses TRBV30 and TRBJ2-7; 7 positions match TRBD1. The V segment lost 8 bases and the J segment 6 bases; nucleotides outside the gene matches: 13. CDR3 size: 13 residues. CDR1 is GTSNPN, CDR2 SVGIG, per germline (reference sequence). The CDR3 nucleotides read TGTGCCAGAACAAGCGACAGGGCCGGCGAGCAGTACTTC. Its translation: CARTSDRAGEQYF.

V gene TRBV6-6 combines with J gene TRBJ2-3, with D perhaps matching TRBD1 (5 bases). The CDR3 contains 14 residues. The V and J ends lost 10 bases and 3 bases respectively, with 17 bases between them. Germline assignment: CDR1 MNHNY and CDR2 SVGAGI (reference sequence). The CDR3 here is CATCAGSFTDTQYF. The CDR3 DNA follows: TGTGCCACCTGCGCAGGGTCTTTTACAGATACGCAGTATTTT.

This chain uses TRBV5-4 with TRBJ2-7; 11 bases agree with TRBD2. The germline CDR1 and CDR2 sequences are SGHNT and YYREEE (reference sequence). V shed 2 bases and J 3 bases; nucleotides not matched to a gene: 1. There are 14 residues in the CDR3. This chain's CDR3 is CASSFSGRVYEQYF. CDR3 nucleotide sequence: TGTGCCAGCAGCTTTAGCGGGAGGGTCTACGAGCAGTACTTC.

This sequence joins TRBV5-6 and TRBJ2-5; TRBD1 agrees at 10 bases. The end of the DNA fits TRBJ2-7 better, so the J call may be wrong. The CDR3 spans 16 residues. The germline gives CDR1 SGHDT, CDR2 YYEEEE. The DNA for the CDR3 is TGTGCCAGCAGCTTGGCCCAGGACAGGGGGTCCTACGAGCAGTACTTC. It yields the protein CASSLAQDRGSYEQYF.

The chain uses TRBV4-2 and TRBJ1-2; possibly TRBD1 for D (5 bases). Trimming removed 0 bases at V and 2 bases at J, with 13 bases between. This CDR3 region has 16 residues. Germline CDR1 is LGHNA and CDR2 is YNFKEQ. This chain's CDR3 is CASSQEFGGKNYGYTF. The CDR3 nucleotides are TGTGCCAGCAGCCAAGAATTCGGGGGGAAGAACTATGGCTACACCTTC.

This chain connects TRBV7-9 to TRBJ2-7; 8 bases agree with TRBD1. CDR1 is SEHNR, CDR2 FQNEAQ, per germline (reference sequence). Unmatched junction bases numbered 10, after V lost 2 bases and J lost 1 base. The CDR3 loop spans 17 amino acids. The CDR3 DNA follows: TGTGCCAGCAGCTTATTAGCCGGACAGGGTAATTCCTACGAGCAGTACTTC. This codes for CASSLLAGQGNSYEQYF.

This clone was seen at least ten times. The chain is built from TRBV6-4 and TRBJ2-1, with unresolved D. This CDR3 contains 13 residues. Trimming removed 0 bases at V and 5 bases at J, with 5 bases between. Germline CDR1 reads MRHNA; CDR2 reads SNTAGT. The CDR3 region has the DNA TGTGCCAGCAGTGACTCGGCCAACAATGAGCAGTTCTTC. Translating gives CASSDSANNEQFF.

CDR3 sequence (DNA): TGCAGCGTTGAATCTGAGGGTTCGGGGTCCGGCACTGAAGCTTTCTTT. Translated: CSVESEGSGSGTEAFF. The chain uses TRBV29-1 and TRBJ1-1; no firm D call. This CDR3 has 16 residues. V lost 2 bases to trimming and J lost 4 bases, with 20 bases between them. CDR1 is SQVTM, CDR2 ANQGSEA, per germline.

About this clone itself: The junction differs from germline at one of its ends, possibly a read error. The chain is built from TRBV7-7 and TRBJ2-5; D is uncertain. The germline CDR1 and CDR2 sequences are SSHAT and FNYEAQ (reference sequence). This CDR3 is 14 amino acids long. CDR3 sequence: CASSLLSGEETQYF. Written as DNA, the CDR3 is TGTGCTAGCAGCTTGTTGTCCGGAGAAGAGACCCAGTACTTC.

This clone was counted between two and nine times. One end of the junction does not line up with germline, which may come from a read error. This chain connects TRBV29-1 to TRBJ1-2, with unresolved D. The CDR3 extends over 8 amino acids. CDR1 is SQVTM and CDR2 is ANQGSEA in the germline V gene. CDR3 in DNA: TGCAGCCCTGGGAGTTTTCTCTTC. It encodes CSPGSFLF.

This clone was picked up one time. V usage is TRBV13 and J usage is TRBJ2-4; 16 bases fit TRBD2. Germline values: CDR1 PRHDT, CDR2 FYEKMQ (reference sequence). Trimming at V came to 5 bases and at J to 7 bases, leaving 2 bases not matched to a gene. There are 15 residues in the CDR3. Here the CDR3 reads CASSPGLAGGNIQYF. CDR3 in DNA: TGTGCCAGCAGCCCGGGACTAGCGGGAGGGAACATTCAGTACTTC.

This clone was detected a few times. The CDR3 region is CASSLPSGNTIYF. CDR3 DNA sequence: TGTGCCAGCAGTTTACCTTCTGGAAACACCATATATTTT. The chain employs TRBV28 and TRBJ1-3, with D unresolved. CDR1 is MDHEN, CDR2 SYDVKM, per germline. This CDR3 contains 13 residues. V lost 2 bases and J lost 1, with 3 bases in between.

This clone has a single count. The chain is built from TRBV7-9 and TRBJ2-7; no clear D gene. This CDR3 is 13 amino acids long. With 3 bases removed from V and 0 bases from J, the gap between germline ends came to 6 bases. Germline lookup yields CDR1 SEHNR and CDR2 FQNEAQ (reference sequence). The CDR3 protein is CASSFSPSYEQYF. The CDR3, as DNA: TGTGCCAGCAGCTTTTCTCCCTCCTACGAGCAGTACTTC.

The J gene is TRBJ1-5, the V gene TRBV11-2, with D uncertain. The CDR3 is 15 residues long. V lost 2 bases to trimming and J lost 3 bases, with 11 bases between them. From germline, CDR1 is SGHAT and CDR2 FQNNGV. The CDR3 coding sequence is TGTGCCAGCAGCTTAATGACGGGTTCCAATCAGCCCCAGCATTTT. Its translation: CASSLMTGSNQPQHF.

The rearrangement uses TRBV19 and TRBJ2-2; 8 bases are shared with TRBD1. CDR1 is LNHDA and CDR2 is SQIVND in the germline V gene (reference sequence). The V and J ends lost 5 bases and 5 bases, in that order; junction bases with no gene match: 10. This CDR3 is built from 16 residues. The CDR3, as DNA: TGTGCCAGTAGTCCTAGACAGGGGATTGAGACCGGGGAGCTGTTTTTT. Translating it yields CASSPRQGIETGELFF. The full variable domain, with the rest looked up from reference TRBV19 and TRBJ2-2, is DGGITQSPKYLFRKEGQNVTLSCEQNLNHDAMYWYRQDPGQGLRLIYYSQIVNDFQKGDIAEGYSVSREKKESFPLTVTSAQKNPTAFYLCASSPRQGIETGELFFGEGSRLTVL.

The chain has TRBV5-1 and TRBJ1-4; 7 nucleotides agree with TRBD1. Per germline, CDR1 SGHRS and CDR2 YFSETQ. Losses at the gene ends were 0 bases for V and 8 bases for J; bases not matched to a gene: 4. This CDR3 spans 14 amino acids. CDR3 coding DNA: TGCGCCAGCAGCTTGGCGACAGGGAACGAAAAACTGTTTTTT. Residues: CASSLATGNEKLFF.

The chain recombines TRBV5-1 with TRBJ1-1; D uncertain. CDR1 and CDR2 (germline): SGHRS, YFSETQ. The CDR3 consists of 15 residues. Trimming removed 4 bases from V and 1 base from J, with 14 bases in between. CDR3 loop: CASSGVIGTNTEAFF. In DNA, the CDR3 is TGCGCCAGCAGCGGAGTTATAGGTACGAACACTGAAGCTTTCTTT.

This chain links TRBV15 with TRBJ2-3; TRBD2 aligns across 14 bases. Per germline, CDR1 LNHNV and CDR2 YYDKDF (reference sequence). V lost 5 bases, J lost 6 bases, and 7 bases stayed unmatched. The CDR3 covers 16 residues. CDR3 in DNA: TGTGCCACCAGCGGCCGACTAGCGGGAGGGTCGGATACGCAGTATTTT. Protein sequence: CATSGRLAGGSDTQYF.